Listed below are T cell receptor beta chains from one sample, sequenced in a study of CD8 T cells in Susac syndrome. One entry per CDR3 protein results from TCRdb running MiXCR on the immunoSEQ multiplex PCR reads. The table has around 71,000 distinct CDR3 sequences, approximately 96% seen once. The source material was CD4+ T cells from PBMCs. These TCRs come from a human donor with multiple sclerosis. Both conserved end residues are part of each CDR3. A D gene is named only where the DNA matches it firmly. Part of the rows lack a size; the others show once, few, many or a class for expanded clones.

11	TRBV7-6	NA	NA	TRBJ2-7	CASSLEEEQYF	TGTGCCAGCAGCTTGGAAGAGGAGCAGTACTTC
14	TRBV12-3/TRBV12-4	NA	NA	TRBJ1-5	CASSLRGGDQPQHF	TGTGCCAGCAGCCTGCGGGGTGGGGATCAGCCCCAGCATTTT
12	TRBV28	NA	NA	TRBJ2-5	CASSPPATTQYF	TGTGCCAGCAGTCCCCCTGCAACAACCCAGTACTTC
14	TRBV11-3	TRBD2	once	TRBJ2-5	CASSLLAGSGTQYF	TGTGCCAGCAGCCTACTAGCGGGGAGCGGGACCCAGTACTTC
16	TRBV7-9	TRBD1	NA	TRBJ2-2	CASSKRQGSGTGELFF	TGTGCCAGCAGCAAAAGACAGGGTTCGGGCACCGGGGAGCTGTTTTTT
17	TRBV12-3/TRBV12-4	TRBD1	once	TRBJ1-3	CASSSDTGVSSGNTIYF	TGTGCCAGCAGTTCAGACACAGGGGTGAGCTCTGGAAACACCATATATTTT
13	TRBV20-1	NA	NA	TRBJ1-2	CSARMDTAYGYTF	TGCAGTGCTAGGATGGACACCGCCTATGGCTACACCTTC
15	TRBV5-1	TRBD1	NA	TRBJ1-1	CASSLEGQVNTEAFF	TGCGCCAGCAGCTTGGAGGGACAGGTAAACACTGAAGCTTTCTTT
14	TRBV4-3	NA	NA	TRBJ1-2	CASSQDRGYASYTF	TGCGCCAGCAGCCAAGATAGGGGATACGCGAGTTACACCTTC
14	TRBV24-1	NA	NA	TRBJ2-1	CATSDPSSYNEQFF	TGTGCCACCAGTGACCCAAGCTCCTACAATGAGCAGTTCTTC
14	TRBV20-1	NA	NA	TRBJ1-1	CSARRGWGETEAFF	TGCAGTGCGCGCCGAGGTTGGGGGGAAACTGAAGCTTTCTTT
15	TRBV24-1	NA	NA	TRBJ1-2	CATSDSRSSNYGYTF	TGTGCCACCAGTGATTCCCGGAGTTCTAACTATGGCTACACCTTC
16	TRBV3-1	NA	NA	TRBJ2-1	CASSQPGTSYYNEQFF	TGTGCCAGCAGCCAGCCCGGGACTTCCTACTACAATGAGCAGTTCTTC
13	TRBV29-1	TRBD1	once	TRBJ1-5	CSVMDRVGQPQHF	TGCAGCGTGATGGACAGGGTTGGTCAGCCCCAGCATTTT
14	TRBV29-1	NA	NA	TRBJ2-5	CSPDPTGISETQYF	TGCAGCCCAGACCCAACAGGGATTTCGGAGACCCAGTACTTC
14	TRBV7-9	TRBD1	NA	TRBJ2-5	CASSLIQGVETQYF	TGTGCCAGCAGCTTAATACAGGGGGTCGAGACCCAGTACTTC
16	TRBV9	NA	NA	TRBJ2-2	CASSVDAGLNTGELFF	TGTGCCAGCAGCGTAGATGCCGGGTTAAACACCGGGGAGCTGTTTTTT
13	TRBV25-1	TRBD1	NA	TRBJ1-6	CASGRQGNSPLHF	TGTGCCAGCGGAAGACAGGGTAATTCACCCCTCCACTTT
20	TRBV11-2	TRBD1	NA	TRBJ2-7	CASSWGGYRTGVKESYEQYF	TGTGCCAGCAGCTGGGGGGGATACCGGACAGGGGTGAAAGAATCCTACGAGCAGTACTTC
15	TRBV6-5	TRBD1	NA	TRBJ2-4	CASSNTGVDKNIQYF	TGTGCCAGCAGTAACACAGGGGTGGACAAAAACATTCAGTACTTC
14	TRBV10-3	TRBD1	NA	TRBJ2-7	CAISVRTGDGEQYF	TGTGCCATCAGTGTGCGGACAGGGGATGGCGAGCAGTACTTC
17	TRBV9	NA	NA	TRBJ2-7	CASSVEVSRGSEYEQYF	TGTGCCAGCAGCGTAGAAGTCTCGAGGGGTTCGGAATACGAGCAGTACTTC
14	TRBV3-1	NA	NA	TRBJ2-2	CASSHREGAGELFF	TGTGCCAGCAGCCATCGTGAGGGGGCCGGGGAGCTGTTTTTT
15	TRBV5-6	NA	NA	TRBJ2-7	CASSLWGHSLYEQYF	TGTGCCAGCAGCTTGTGGGGACACAGCCTCTACGAGCAGTACTTC
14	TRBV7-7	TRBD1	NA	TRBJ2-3	CASSRDRLSDTQYF	TGTGCTAGCAGCCGGGACAGGTTGTCGGATACGCAGTATTTT
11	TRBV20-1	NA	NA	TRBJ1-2	CSATSGDGYTF	TGCAGTGCTACCTCAGGGGATGGCTACACCTTC
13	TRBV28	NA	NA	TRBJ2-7	CASSRPIPYEQYF	TGTGCCAGCAGCCGACCCATACCCTACGAGCAGTACTTC
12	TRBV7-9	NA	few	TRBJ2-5	CASRTGRETQYF	TGTGCCAGCAGAACAGGAAGGGAGACCCAGTACTTC
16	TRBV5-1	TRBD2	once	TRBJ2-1	CASSLRPGGTYNEQFF	TGCGCCAGCAGCTTACGGCCGGGGGGAACCTACAATGAGCAGTTCTTC
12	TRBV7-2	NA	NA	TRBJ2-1	CASSSRAGEQFF	TGTGCCAGCAGCTCCCGGGCCGGTGAGCAGTTCTTC
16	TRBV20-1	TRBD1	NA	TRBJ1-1	CSASPLTGKVNTEAFF	TGCAGTGCTAGCCCCTTGACAGGGAAAGTGAACACTGAAGCTTTCTTT
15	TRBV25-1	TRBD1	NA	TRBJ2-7	CASSESGTGGDEQYF	TGTGCCAGCAGTGAATCAGGGACAGGGGGCGACGAGCAGTACTTC
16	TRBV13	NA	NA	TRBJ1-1	CASSLRLWSMNTEAFF	TGTGCCAGCAGCTTACGACTTTGGAGCATGAACACTGAAGCTTTCTTT
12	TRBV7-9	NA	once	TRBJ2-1	CASSPIGAEQFF	TGTGCCAGCAGCCCCATCGGCGCTGAGCAGTTCTTC
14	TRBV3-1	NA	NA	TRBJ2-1	CASSNEIGLSEQFF	TGTGCCAGCAGCAACGAGATCGGGCTGAGTGAGCAGTTCTTC
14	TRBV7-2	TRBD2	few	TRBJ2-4	CASSLGLAGGHQYF	TGTGCCAGCAGCTTGGGACTAGCGGGGGGCCATCAGTACTTC
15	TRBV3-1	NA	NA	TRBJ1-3	CASSHGAETGNTIYF	TGTGCCAGCAGCCATGGGGCCGAAACTGGAAACACCATATATTTT
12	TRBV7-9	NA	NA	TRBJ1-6	CASSEIQTPLHF	TGTGCCAGCAGCGAAATTCAGACACCCCTCCACTTT
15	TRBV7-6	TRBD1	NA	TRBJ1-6	CASSWGQAGNSPLHF	TGTGCCAGCAGCTGGGGACAGGCGGGGAATTCACCCCTCCACTTT
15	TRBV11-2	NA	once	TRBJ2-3	CASSPMGWGADTQYF	TGTGCCAGCAGCCCGATGGGATGGGGGGCAGATACGCAGTATTTT
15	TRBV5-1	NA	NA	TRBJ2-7	CASSHSARGPYEQYF	TGCGCCAGCAGCCATTCCGCCAGGGGACCCTACGAGCAGTACTTC
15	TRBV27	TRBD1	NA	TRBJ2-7	CASSSTGQGTYEQYF	TGTGCCAGCAGCTCTACCGGACAGGGTACCTACGAGCAGTACTTC
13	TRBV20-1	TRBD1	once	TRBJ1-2	CSGGQGAINGYTF	TGCAGTGGGGGACAGGGGGCGATAAATGGCTACACCTTC
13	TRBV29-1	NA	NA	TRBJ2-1	CSVQTDSYNEQFF	TGCAGCGTCCAGACTGACTCCTACAATGAGCAGTTCTTC
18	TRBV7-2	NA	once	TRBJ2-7	CASSPTPSWGQNSYEQYF	TGTGCCAGCAGCCCCACCCCCTCGTGGGGACAAAACTCCTACGAGCAGTACTTC
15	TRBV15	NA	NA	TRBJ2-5	CATSPDRTVQETQYF	TGTGCCACCAGCCCGGACCGGACAGTCCAAGAGACCCAGTACTTC
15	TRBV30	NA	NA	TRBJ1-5	CAWSPRGSLNQPQHF	TGTGCCTGGAGCCCTAGGGGGAGCTTAAATCAGCCCCAGCATTTT
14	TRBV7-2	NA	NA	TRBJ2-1	CASSASILRGEQFF	TGTGCCAGCAGCGCTAGTATCTTGCGGGGTGAGCAGTTCTTC
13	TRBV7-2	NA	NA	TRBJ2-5	CASSLRAFGTQYF	TGTGCCAGCAGCCTCAGGGCCTTTGGGACCCAGTACTTC
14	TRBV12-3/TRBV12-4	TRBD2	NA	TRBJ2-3	CASSLVAGGAPQYF	TGTGCCAGCAGTTTAGTAGCGGGGGGCGCTCCGCAGTATTTT
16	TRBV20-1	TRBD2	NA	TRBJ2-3	CSAKRALAGGTDTQYF	TGCAGTGCAAAACGGGCCTTAGCGGGGGGCACAGATACGCAGTATTTT
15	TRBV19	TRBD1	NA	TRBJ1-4	CASSPQGAGGEKLFF	TGTGCCAGTAGCCCGCAGGGGGCAGGAGGTGAAAAACTGTTTTTT
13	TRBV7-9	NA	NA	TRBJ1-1	CASSLGVGEDAFF	TGTGCCAGCAGCTTAGGGGTGGGGGAGGATGCTTTCTTT
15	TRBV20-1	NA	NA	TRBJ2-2	CSARVGGLTTGELFF	TGCAGTGCTAGAGTAGGGGGTTTGACCACCGGGGAGCTGTTTTTT
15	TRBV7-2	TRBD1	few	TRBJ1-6	CASSLSGTDNSPLHF	TGTGCCAGCAGCTTGTCAGGGACAGACAATTCACCCCTCCACTTT
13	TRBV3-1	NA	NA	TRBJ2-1	CASSQEWRGGQFF	TGTGCCAGCAGCCAAGAATGGAGGGGGGGCCAATTCTTC
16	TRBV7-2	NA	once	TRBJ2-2	CASSSRLKTNTGELFF	TGTGCCAGCAGCTCCCGACTGAAAACAAACACCGGGGAGCTGTTTTTT
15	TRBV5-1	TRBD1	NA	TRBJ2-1	CASSTPKTGDNEQFF	TGCGCCAGCAGCACGCCAAAAACAGGGGACAATGAGCAGTTCTTC